This T cell receptor (beta chain) is from a study of blood T cell repertoires in COVID-19. CDR1 DFQATT and CDR2 SNEGSKA come from the germline V gene (reference sequence). V was pared by 6 bases and J by 6 bases, with 8 bases between. The CDR3 spans 10 residues. In the authors' workflow: Nucleated cell counts were estimated from reference gene primer amplification. Repertoires were generated with immunoSEQ multiplex PCR, while TCRdb's copy carries only in-frame clones and drops some. That table gives V, J and clone size, and the DNA gave D and trimming. The sample has approximately 110,000 clones, approximately 80% seen once; the top ten hold roughly 20%.

The chain links TRBV20-1 to TRBJ1-2; D remains unclear. The sequenced sample was peripheral blood. This clonotype was sampled from a man between 70 and 80 years old with active or convalescent COVID-19. CDR3 DNA sequence: TGCAGTGCGCCCCAGAATGGCTACACCTTC. It is translated as CSAPQNGYTF.